These 20 T cell receptor beta chains came from one sample sequenced in a study of blood T cells in healthy people across ages. Sample-barcoded 5' priming and a J-beta primer mix drove a second PCR of roughly 6 to 12 cycles. TCRdb re-called the 5' RACE reads through MiXCR, storing one row per CDR3 protein. Of over a million distinct CDR3 sequences in the sample, around 39% were seen once. Sequencing was carried out using blood. These receptors came from a young woman in good health.

The CDR3 loop reads CASSQDQRQQYF. Written as DNA, the CDR3 is TGTGCCAGCAGCCAAGATCAAAGGCAGCAGTACTTC. This chain uses TRBV3-1 with TRBJ2-5; no clear D. The CDR3 is 12 residues long. Germline V CDR1 and CDR2: LGHDT, YNNKEL (reference sequence). V lost 0 bases and J 11 bases, leaving 10 bases between the germline ends.

This rearrangement joins TRBV12-3 or TRBV12-4 to TRBJ2-2; a possible D gene is TRBD1 (7 bases). Trimming removed 6 bases from V and 5 bases from J, with 13 bases in between. This CDR3 has 14 amino acids. CDR3 amino acids: CASSSRGATGELFF. In nucleotides, the CDR3 is TGTGCCAGCAGCTCCAGGGGGGCTACCGGGGAGCTGTTTTTT.

The rearrangement links TRBV5-1 to TRBJ1-1, with D perhaps matching TRBD1 (5 bases). Germline CDR1 reads SGHRS; CDR2 reads YFSETQ. The CDR3 has 15 residues. Deletions cut 0 bases from V and 5 bases from J, with 14 bases between. The CDR3 region has the DNA TGCGCCAGCAGCTTGGTCGAGGGGATAAGGACTGAAGCTTTCTTT. As protein: CASSLVEGIRTEAFF.

The chain links TRBV27 to TRBJ1-4; D possibly corresponds to TRBD1 (5 bases). The germline gives CDR1 MNHEY, CDR2 SMNVEV (reference sequence). Trimming shortened V by 5 bases and J by 12 bases, and 25 bases separated the two germline ends. CDR3 length: 16 amino acids. CDR3 sequence: CASSKRKVVPDRELFF. For the CDR3, the DNA is TGTGCCAGCAGTAAACGTAAGGTCGTACCCGACAGAGAACTGTTTTTT. The full variable domain, with the rest looked up from reference TRBV27 and TRBJ1-4, is EAQVTQNPRYLITVTGKKLTVTCSQNMNHEYMSWYRQDPGLGLRQIYYSMNVEVTDKGDVPEGYKVSRKEKRNFPLILESPSPNQTSLYFCASSKRKVVPDRELFFGSGTQLSVL.

V is TRBV6-5 and J is TRBJ2-3; 9 bases match TRBD2. V shed 3 bases and J 1 base; nucleotides not matched to a gene: 8. This CDR3 spans 17 amino acids. Germline CDR1 reads MNHEY; CDR2 reads SVGAGI. The CDR3 nucleotides read TGTGCCAGCAGTTATCAAGGTAGCGGGAGTGGCACAGATACGCAGTATTTT. Amino acid sequence: CASSYQGSGSGTDTQYF.

The chain recombines TRBV5-6 with TRBJ2-7; 8 bases map to TRBD1. This CDR3 spans 16 amino acids. The V gene end was trimmed by 3 bases and the J gene end by 4 bases; junction bases not matched to a gene: 12. Germline V gene sequence: CDR1 SGHDT, CDR2 YYEEEE. The DNA of the CDR3 is TGTGCCAGCAGCTCGGAAGGGACAGGACGTAGGTACGAGCAGTACTTC. It translates to CASSSEGTGRRYEQYF.

This clonotype was seen a handful of times. This could be a read error, since a much larger clone is one nucleotide away. V gene TRBV6-1 combines with J gene TRBJ1-1; D is uncertain. CDR1 and CDR2 from the germline V gene are MNHNS and SASEGT. Trimming stripped 7 bases from V and 4 bases from J, with 13 bases between. This CDR3 has 13 residues. Here the CDR3 reads CASTREGVTEAFF. CDR3 coding DNA: TGTGCCAGCACCCGAGAAGGCGTCACTGAAGCTTTCTTT.

This chain connects TRBV6-2 or TRBV6-3 to TRBJ2-2; 14 nucleotides align to TRBD2. The CDR3 covers 16 residues. Per germline, CDR1 MNHEY and CDR2 SVGEGT. J lost 6 bases, V lost 6 bases, and 6 bases had no gene match. CDR3 in DNA: TGTGCCAGCAGGGGACTAGCGGGAGAAGGCGCCGGGGAGCTGTTTTTT. Protein sequence: CASRGLAGEGAGELFF.

This clonotype was seen a handful of times. The V call is TRBV6-2 or TRBV6-3, the J call TRBJ2-7; the D call may be TRBD1 or TRBD2 (5 bases each). The CDR3 extends over 15 amino acids. Germline-derived CDR1 and CDR2 are MNHEY and SVGEGT. V was cut by 5 bases and J by 0 bases, with 14 bases left in between. CDR3 sequence reads: CASSKGTSVSYEQYF. In nucleotides, the CDR3 is TGTGCCAGCAGTAAAGGGACGTCGGTCTCCTACGAGCAGTACTTC.

This clonotype turned up a few times. The V gene is TRBV6-1, the J gene TRBJ1-2; D might be TRBD1 (5 bases). The CDR3 loop spans 14 amino acids. V lost 6 bases to trimming and J lost 5 bases, with 16 bases between them. The germline CDR1 and CDR2 sequences are MNHNS and SASEGT. CDR3 bases: TGTGCCAGCAGGGCGGCAGGGCGAAGGTATGGCTACACCTTC. Translated: CASRAAGRRYGYTF.

This clonotype was seen a few times. The J gene is TRBJ2-7, the V gene TRBV24-1; D is ambiguous. V dropped 2 bases and J dropped 6 bases, with 10 bases sitting between them. Germline V CDR1 and CDR2: KGHDR, SFDVKD. This CDR3 is 13 amino acids long. The CDR3 protein is CATSDSKGLEQYF. The CDR3 DNA follows: TGTGCCACCAGTGATTCTAAGGGTCTCGAGCAGTACTTC.

This clonotype appeared a single time. The chain links TRBV15 to TRBJ2-7; 9 nucleotides align to TRBD2. The CDR3 length is 15 residues. From germline, CDR1 is LNHNV and CDR2 YYDKDF (reference sequence). With 6 bases clipped from V and 3 bases from J, the junction kept 9 bases outside the gene matches. The CDR3 here is CATSPLAGVSYEQYF. The DNA of the CDR3 is TGTGCCACCAGTCCTTTAGCGGGAGTAAGCTACGAGCAGTACTTC.

This clonotype was recorded a few times. The chain carries TRBV20-1 and TRBJ2-3, with D hard to call. Trimming stripped 5 bases from V and 2 bases from J, with 11 bases between. This CDR3 comprises 13 residues. Germline V CDR1 and CDR2: DFQATT, SNEGSKA (reference sequence). The CDR3 DNA is TGCAGTGCTGAACCCCCCCTCACAGATACGCAGTATTTT. It codes for CSAEPPLTDTQYF.

This chain joins TRBV5-1 and TRBJ2-2, with D perhaps TRBD2 (6 bases). Germline V gene lookup returns CDR1 SGHRS and CDR2 YFSETQ. The CDR3 extends over 15 amino acids. V lost 4 bases to trimming and J lost 1 base, with 11 bases between them. In DNA, the CDR3 is TGCGCCAGCAGCGAGGGTAGCGGGAACACCGGGGAGCTGTTTTTT. Its translation is CASSEGSGNTGELFF.

The chain employs TRBV5-1 and TRBJ2-5, with D uncertain. With 0 bases removed from V and 11 bases from J, the gap between germline ends came to 20 bases. Germline CDR1 and CDR2: SGHRS and YFSETQ. The CDR3 totals 15 residues. In nucleotides, the CDR3 is TGCGCCAGCAGCTTGGGACCACCCGACTTAGGTGAGCAGTACTTC. Amino acid sequence: CASSLGPPDLGEQYF. Variable domain in full (rest from reference TRBV5-1 and TRBJ2-5): KAGVTQTPRYLIKTRGQQVTLSCSPISGHRSVSWYQQTPGQGLQFLFEYFSETQRNKGNFPGRFSGRQFSNSRSEMNVSTLELGDSALYLCASSLGPPDLGEQYFGPGTRLLVL.

V gene TRBV20-1 combines with J gene TRBJ1-1, with 8 bases fitting TRBD1. Losses at the gene ends were 4 bases for V and 7 bases for J; bases not matched to a gene: 5. Looked up from germline, CDR1 is DFQATT and CDR2 is SNEGSKA (reference sequence). The CDR3 consists of 12 residues. The CDR3 loop is CSATDRGIEAFF. As DNA, the CDR3 is TGCAGTGCTACCGACAGGGGTATTGAAGCTTTCTTT.

This clonotype was observed at least ten times. The V and J genes are TRBV28 and TRBJ1-3, with TRBD1 matching 11 bases. V shed 5 bases and J 4 bases; nucleotides not matched to a gene: 7. This CDR3 contains 16 residues. The germline V gene has CDR1 MDHEN and CDR2 SYDVKM. The CDR3 DNA reads TGTGCCAGCAGTGCCGCTGGACAGGGGGCAGGAAACACCATATATTTT. Translation: CASSAAGQGAGNTIYF. Drawing the rest from reference TRBV28 and TRBJ1-3, the complete variable domain is DVKVTQSSRYLVKRTGEKVFLECVQDMDHENMFWYRQDPGLGLRLIYFSYDVKMKEKGDIPEGYSVSREKKERFSLILESASTNQTSMYLCASSAAGQGAGNTIYFGEGSWLTVV.

This clonotype was counted only a few times. The DNA for the CDR3 is TGCAGTGCAAAGGATCCAGCCTTCCCCTATGGCTACACCTTC. This codes for CSAKDPAFPYGYTF. V and J are TRBV20-1 and TRBJ1-2, with D hard to call. V was clipped by 6 bases and J by 4 bases, with 18 bases between them. This CDR3 comprises 14 residues. The germline CDR1 and CDR2 sequences are DFQATT and SNEGSKA (reference sequence).

The V gene is TRBV7-6, the J gene TRBJ2-7; D is possibly TRBD1 (6 bases). Trimming shortened V by 5 bases and J by 0 bases, and 17 bases separated the two germline ends. The CDR3 extends over 16 amino acids. CDR1 is SGHVS, CDR2 FNYEAQ, per germline. The CDR3 DNA follows: TGTGCCAGCAGCGCCGGGACACCCTTAAGCTCCTACGAGCAGTACTTC. As protein: CASSAGTPLSSYEQYF.

This clonotype showed up just a few times. This chain connects TRBV12-3 or TRBV12-4 to TRBJ2-5, with 8 bases lining up with TRBD2. The end of the DNA aligns better with TRBJ2-7, so the J call may be wrong. The CDR3 is made up of 15 amino acids. The CDR3 bases are TGTGCCAGCAGTTTAAGTGACGGGGGGGCCTACGAGCAGTACTTC. This translates into CASSLSDGGAYEQYF.